The present T cell receptor (beta chain) was sequenced within a study of T cell changes during pregnancy in multiple sclerosis. Here immunoSEQ multiplex PCR was the method, and the copy in TCRdb shows in-frame clones only, minus some. The sample holds over 45,000 clones; around 90% are singletons and the top ten take 0.15% to 0.25%. Germline CDR1 is SGDLS and CDR2 is YYNGEE. The CDR3 is 15 amino acids. The ends lost 4 bases at V and 11 bases at J; junction bases unmatched: 13. Sequenced material: CD4+ T cells from peripheral blood mononuclear cells, taken in the second trimester of pregnancy. The TCR sequence derives from a female donor with multiple sclerosis, enrolled in a pregnancy study. The rearrangement uses TRBV9 and TRBJ2-3; 10 nucleotides line up with TRBD2. This chain's CDR3 is CASSPGGLAGAGQYF. As DNA, the CDR3 is TGTGCCAGCAGCCCAGGCGGGCTAGCGGGAGCGGGGCAGTATTTT.